This T cell receptor beta chain was found in a study of identical twins. The germline V gene has CDR1 LNHNV and CDR2 YYDKDF (reference sequence). The CDR3 has 15 amino acids. V dropped 4 bases and J dropped 0; count of bases not matched to a gene: 5. All donors comprised healthy Caucasians. As regards this clonotype: Its antigen remains unidentified.

Findings and limits, study-wide: Out-of-frame TCR alpha sharing in monozygotic twins exceeded recombination model predictions.

cDNA carried unique molecular identifiers, and a universal primer site was added by template switching. TCRdb re-analysed the 5' RACE reads in MiXCR, keeping a single row per CDR3 protein. This sample has 700,000 or so distinct CDR3 sequences, with 8.5% to 9% found just once. This sample was also put to use in a study of yellow fever vaccine responses in identical twins.

V gene TRBV15 combines with J gene TRBJ2-7; 8 bases agree with TRBD2. The sequenced sample consisted of PBMCs. The source is a woman aged 18-35 years in good health. CDR3 sequence (DNA): TGTGCCACCAGCAACCTAGCGGGCTACTCCTACGAGCAGTACTTC. Its translation: CATSNLAGYSYEQYF.